This TCR beta chain was identified in a study of T cell responses to AZD1222 COVID-19 vaccine. Method: immunoSEQ multiplex PCR; TCRdb's copy keeps in-frame clones and lacks some. The table records about 270,000 clones, 90% to 95% of them present only once. V shed 0 bases and J 2 bases; nucleotides not matched to a gene: 2. Germline V lookup: CDR1 MNHEY, CDR2 SVGEGT. The CDR3 has 15 residues. V gene TRBV6-2 or TRBV6-3 combines with J gene TRBJ2-7; TRBD2 matches 9 bases. Sequences were derived from peripheral blood, sampled 28 days after the second AZD1222 dose. This receptor was obtained from an adult who received the AZD1222 COVID-19 vaccine. Written as DNA, the CDR3 is TGTGCCAGCAGTTACTCTAGCGGGAGTACCTACGAGCAGTACTTC. As protein: CASSYSSGSTYEQYF.